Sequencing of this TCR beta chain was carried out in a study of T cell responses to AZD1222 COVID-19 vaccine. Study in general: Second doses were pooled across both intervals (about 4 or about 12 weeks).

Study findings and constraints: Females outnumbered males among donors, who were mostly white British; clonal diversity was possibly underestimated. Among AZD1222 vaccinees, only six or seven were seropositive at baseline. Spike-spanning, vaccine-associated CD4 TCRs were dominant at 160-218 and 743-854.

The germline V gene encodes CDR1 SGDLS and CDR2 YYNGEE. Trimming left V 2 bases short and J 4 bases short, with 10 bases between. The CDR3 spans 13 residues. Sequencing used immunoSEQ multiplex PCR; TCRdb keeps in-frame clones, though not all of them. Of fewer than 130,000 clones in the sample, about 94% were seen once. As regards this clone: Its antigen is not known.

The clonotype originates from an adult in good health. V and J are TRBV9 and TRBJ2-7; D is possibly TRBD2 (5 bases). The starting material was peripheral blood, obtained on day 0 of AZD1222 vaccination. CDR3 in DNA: TGTGCCAGCAGCGTGGCGGGCCGGTACGAGCAGTACTTC. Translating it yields CASSVAGRYEQYF.